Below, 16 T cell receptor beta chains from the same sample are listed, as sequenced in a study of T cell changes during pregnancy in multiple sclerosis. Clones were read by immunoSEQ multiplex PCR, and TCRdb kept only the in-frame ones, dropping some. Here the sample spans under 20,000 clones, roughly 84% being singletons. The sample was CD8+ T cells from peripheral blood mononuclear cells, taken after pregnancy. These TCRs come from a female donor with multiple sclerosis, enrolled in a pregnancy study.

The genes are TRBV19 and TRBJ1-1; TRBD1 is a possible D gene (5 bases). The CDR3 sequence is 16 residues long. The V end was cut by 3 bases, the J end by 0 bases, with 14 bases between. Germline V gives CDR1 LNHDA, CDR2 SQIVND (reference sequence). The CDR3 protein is CASSINGAGLNTEAFF. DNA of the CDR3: TGTGCCAGTAGTATTAATGGGGCAGGGCTGAACACTGAAGCTTTCTTT.

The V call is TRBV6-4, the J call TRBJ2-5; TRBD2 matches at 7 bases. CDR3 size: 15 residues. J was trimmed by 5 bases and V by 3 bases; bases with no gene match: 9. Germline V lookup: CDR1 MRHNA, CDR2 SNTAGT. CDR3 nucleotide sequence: TGTGCCAGCAGTGATAGGGCGGGAGCGGGGGAGACCCAGTACTTC. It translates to CASSDRAGAGETQYF.

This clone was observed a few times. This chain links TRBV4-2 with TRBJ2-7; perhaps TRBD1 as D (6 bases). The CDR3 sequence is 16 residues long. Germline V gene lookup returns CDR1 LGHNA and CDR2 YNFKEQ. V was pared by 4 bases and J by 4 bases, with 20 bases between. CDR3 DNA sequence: TGTGCCAGCAGCCGAACCATAGGGACATCTGGTTACGAGCAGTACTTC. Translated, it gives CASSRTIGTSGYEQYF.

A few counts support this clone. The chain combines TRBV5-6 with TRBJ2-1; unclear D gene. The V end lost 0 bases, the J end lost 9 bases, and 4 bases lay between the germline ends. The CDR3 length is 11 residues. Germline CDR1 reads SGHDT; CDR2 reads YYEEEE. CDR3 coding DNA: TGTGCCAGCAGCTTGGGAGCTGAGCAGTTCTTC. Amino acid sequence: CASSLGAEQFF. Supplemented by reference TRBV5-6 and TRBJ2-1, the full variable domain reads DAGVTQSPTHLIKTRGQQVTLRCSPKSGHDTVSWYQQALGQGPQFIFQYYEEEERQRGNFPDRFSGHQFPNYSSELNVNALLLGDSALYLCASSLGAEQFFGPGTRLTVL.

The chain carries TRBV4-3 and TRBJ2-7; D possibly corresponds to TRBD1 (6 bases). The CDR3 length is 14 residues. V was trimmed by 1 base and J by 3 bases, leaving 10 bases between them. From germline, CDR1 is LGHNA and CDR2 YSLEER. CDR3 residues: CASSQGIQGYEQYF. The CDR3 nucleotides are TGCGCCAGCAGCCAAGGGATACAGGGCTACGAGCAGTACTTC.

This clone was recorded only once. The CDR3 DNA reads TGTGCCAGCAGCCCCGCAGCGGGAGCGGACACAGATACGCAGTATTTT. It is translated as CASSPAAGADTDTQYF. This chain uses TRBV14 with TRBJ2-3, with 8 bases that match TRBD2. The germline V gene encodes CDR1 SGHDN and CDR2 FVKESK. V lost 4 bases, J lost 2 bases, and 8 bases stayed unmatched. The CDR3 loop spans 16 amino acids.

The CDR3 is CASSLPSRPGRFPLHF. Here the CDR3 DNA reads TGTGCCAGCAGTTTACCCTCAAGACCGGGGAGGTTCCCCCTCCACTTT. The V gene is TRBV27, the J gene TRBJ1-6, with D uncertain. Germline CDR1 is MNHEY and CDR2 is SMNVEV (reference sequence). V was clipped by 2 bases and J by 13 bases, with 21 bases between them. CDR3 length: 16 residues.

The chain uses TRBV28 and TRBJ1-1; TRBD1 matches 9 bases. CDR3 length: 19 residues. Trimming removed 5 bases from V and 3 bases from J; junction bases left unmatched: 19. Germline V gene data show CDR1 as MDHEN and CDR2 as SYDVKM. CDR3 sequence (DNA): TGTGCCAGCAGTCCGGGACAGGGAAGTTTCCAATTTGGGGACACTGAAGCTTTCTTT. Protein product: CASSPGQGSFQFGDTEAFF.

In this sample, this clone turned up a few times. CDR3 loop: CASSLGRDNEQFF. CDR3 bases: TGTGCCAGCAGCTTAGGCAGGGACAATGAGCAGTTCTTC. The chain has TRBV7-3 and TRBJ2-1; TRBD1 is a possible D gene (5 bases). V lost 2 bases to trimming and J lost 5 bases, with 7 bases between them. The CDR3 extends over 13 amino acids. Germline CDR1 SGHTA, CDR2 FQGTGA.

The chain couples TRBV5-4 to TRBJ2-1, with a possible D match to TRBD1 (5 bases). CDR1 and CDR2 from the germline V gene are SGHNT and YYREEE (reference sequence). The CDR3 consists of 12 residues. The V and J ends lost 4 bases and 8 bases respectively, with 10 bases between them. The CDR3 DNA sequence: TGTGCCAGCAGCCAAGGGGTCTATGAGCAGTTCTTC. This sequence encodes CASSQGVYEQFF.

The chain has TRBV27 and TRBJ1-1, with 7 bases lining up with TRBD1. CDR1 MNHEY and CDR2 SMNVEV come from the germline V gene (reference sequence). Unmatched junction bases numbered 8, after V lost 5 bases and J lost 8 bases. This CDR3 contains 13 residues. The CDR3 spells CASSDQGVEEAFF. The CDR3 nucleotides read TGTGCCAGCAGTGATCAGGGGGTTGAAGAAGCTTTCTTT.

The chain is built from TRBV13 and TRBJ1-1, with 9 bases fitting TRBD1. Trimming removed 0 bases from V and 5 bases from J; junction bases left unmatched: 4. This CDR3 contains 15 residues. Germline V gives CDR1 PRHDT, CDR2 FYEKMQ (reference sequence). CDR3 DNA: TGTGCCAGCAGCTTAGGACAGGGGGCGGGGACTGAAGCTTTCTTT. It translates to CASSLGQGAGTEAFF.

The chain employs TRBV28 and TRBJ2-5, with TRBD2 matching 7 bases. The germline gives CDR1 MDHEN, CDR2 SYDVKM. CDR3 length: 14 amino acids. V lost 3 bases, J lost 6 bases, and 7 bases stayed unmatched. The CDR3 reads CASSFWEGLKTQYF. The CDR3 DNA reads TGTGCCAGCAGTTTTTGGGAGGGCCTGAAGACCCAGTACTTC.

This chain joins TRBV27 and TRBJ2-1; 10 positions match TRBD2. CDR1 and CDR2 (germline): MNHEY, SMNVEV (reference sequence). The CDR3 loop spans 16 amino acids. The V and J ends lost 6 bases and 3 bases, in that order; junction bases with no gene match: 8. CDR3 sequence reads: CASRLDGTSVYNEQFF. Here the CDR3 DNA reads TGTGCCAGCAGGCTCGACGGGACTAGCGTCTACAATGAGCAGTTCTTC.

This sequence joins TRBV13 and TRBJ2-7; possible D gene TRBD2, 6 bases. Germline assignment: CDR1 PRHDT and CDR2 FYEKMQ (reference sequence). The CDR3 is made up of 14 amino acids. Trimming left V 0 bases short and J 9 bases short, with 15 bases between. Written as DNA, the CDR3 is TGTGCCAGCAGCTTAGGAGGGAGGAATGAAGGGCAGTACTTC. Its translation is CASSLGGRNEGQYF. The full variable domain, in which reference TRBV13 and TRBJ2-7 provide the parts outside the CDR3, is AAGVIQSPRHLIKEKRETATLKCYPIPRHDTVYWYQQGPGQDPQFLISFYEKMQSDKGSIPDRFSAQQFSDYHSELNMSSLELGDSALYFCASSLGGRNEGQYFGPGTRLTVT.

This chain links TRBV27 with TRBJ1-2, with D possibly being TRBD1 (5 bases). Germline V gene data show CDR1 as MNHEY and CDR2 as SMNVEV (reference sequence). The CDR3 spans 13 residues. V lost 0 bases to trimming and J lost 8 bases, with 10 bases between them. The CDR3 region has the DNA TGTGCCAGCAGTTTATCGGGGGGAACGGGCTACACCTTC. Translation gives CASSLSGGTGYTF.